Below are 6 T cell receptor beta chains sequenced from a single sample in a study of cytomegalovirus exposure and HLA in healthy donors. Method: immunoSEQ multiplex PCR; TCRdb's copy keeps in-frame clones and lacks some. The table has about 360,000 clones, 86% seen once. The material sequenced was PBMCs. The receptors were sampled from a woman aged 18 to 35 in good health and CMV-seronegative.

The genes are TRBV6-5 and TRBJ1-2, with 7 bases lining up with TRBD1. CDR3 length: 14 amino acids. Germline values: CDR1 MNHEY, CDR2 SVGAGI. V dropped 6 bases and J dropped 6; count of bases not matched to a gene: 10. CDR3 nucleotides: TGTGCCAGCAGCCCTCGACAGGGAAGTAATGGCTACACCTTC. Its translation: CASSPRQGSNGYTF.

The chain combines TRBV27 with TRBJ2-2; maybe TRBD2 (5 bases). The CDR3 totals 18 residues. The V and J ends lost 7 bases and 4 bases respectively, with 25 bases between them. CDR1 MNHEY and CDR2 SMNVEV come from the germline V gene (reference sequence). The CDR3 region has the DNA TGTGCCAGCACCTCGCGGCTTGCCTCCCGGGAAGGCACCGGGGAGCTGTTTTTT. Residues: CASTSRLASREGTGELFF.

The rearrangement uses TRBV6-1 and TRBJ2-4; 7 positions match TRBD2. Germline V gives CDR1 MNHNS, CDR2 SASEGT. The CDR3 has 17 residues. J lost 4 bases, V lost 1 base, and 10 bases had no gene match. CDR3 sequence (DNA): TGTGCCAGCAGTGAAGAGACTAGCAGTATGGTGAAAAACATTCAGTACTTC. Protein: CASSEETSSMVKNIQYF.

CDR3 in DNA: TGCGCCAGCAGCCAGTCTCTAGCGGGGGGCACAGATACGCAGTATTTT. Amino acid sequence: CASSQSLAGGTDTQYF. The chain is built from TRBV4-1 and TRBJ2-3, with 10 bases lining up with TRBD2. V was pared by 3 bases and J by 1 base, with 4 bases of the junction left unmatched. Per germline, CDR1 MGHRA and CDR2 YSYEKL. The CDR3 length is 16 residues.

The V and J genes are TRBV4-2 and TRBJ1-2; 8 bases are shared with TRBD1. The CDR3 loop spans 15 amino acids. Germline loops: CDR1 LGHNA, CDR2 YNFKEQ. J was trimmed by 5 bases and V by 3 bases; bases with no gene match: 8. Written as DNA, the CDR3 is TGTGCCAGCAGCCAGGCCCGGGACAGGAGTTATGGCTACACCTTC. Translating gives CASSQARDRSYGYTF.

The table lists this clone with a few counts. This chain joins TRBV5-1 and TRBJ1-1; the D gene is possibly TRBD1 (5 bases). Germline CDR1 is SGHRS and CDR2 is YFSETQ. The CDR3 consists of 12 residues. The V gene lost 3 bases and the J gene lost 8 bases, with 11 bases spanning the gap. The CDR3 is CASSSPRTEAFF. The CDR3 nucleotides are TGCGCCAGCAGCTCTCCCCGGACAGAAGCTTTCTTT.